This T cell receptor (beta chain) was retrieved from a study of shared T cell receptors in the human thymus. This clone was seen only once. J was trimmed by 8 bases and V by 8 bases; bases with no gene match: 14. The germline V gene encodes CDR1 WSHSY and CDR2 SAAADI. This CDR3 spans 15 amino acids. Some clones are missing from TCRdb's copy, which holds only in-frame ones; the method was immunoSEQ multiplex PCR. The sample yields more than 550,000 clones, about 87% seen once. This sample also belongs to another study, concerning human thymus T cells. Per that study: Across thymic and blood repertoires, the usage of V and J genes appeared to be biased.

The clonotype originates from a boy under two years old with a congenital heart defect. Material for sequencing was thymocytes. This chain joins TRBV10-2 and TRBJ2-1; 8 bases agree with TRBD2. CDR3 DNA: TGCGCCAGCCGAGGGGGGACTAGTCATAGGGATGAGCAGTTCTTC. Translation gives CASRGGTSHRDEQFF.